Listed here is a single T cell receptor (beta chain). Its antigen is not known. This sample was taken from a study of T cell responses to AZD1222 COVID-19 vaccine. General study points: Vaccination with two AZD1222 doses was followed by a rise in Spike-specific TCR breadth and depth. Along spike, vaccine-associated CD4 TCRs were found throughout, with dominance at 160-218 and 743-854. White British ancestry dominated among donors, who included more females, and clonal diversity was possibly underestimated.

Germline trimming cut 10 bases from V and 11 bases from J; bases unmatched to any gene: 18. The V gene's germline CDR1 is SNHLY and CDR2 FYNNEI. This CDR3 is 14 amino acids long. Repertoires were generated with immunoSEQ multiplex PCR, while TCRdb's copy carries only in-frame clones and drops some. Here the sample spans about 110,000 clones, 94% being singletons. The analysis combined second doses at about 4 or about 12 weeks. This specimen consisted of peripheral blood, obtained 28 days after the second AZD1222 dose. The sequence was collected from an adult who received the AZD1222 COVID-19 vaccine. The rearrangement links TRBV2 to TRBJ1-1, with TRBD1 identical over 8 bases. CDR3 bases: TGTGCCAACCACCCATTGACAGGGGTTGCGATGGCTTTCTTT. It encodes CANHPLTGVAMAFF.